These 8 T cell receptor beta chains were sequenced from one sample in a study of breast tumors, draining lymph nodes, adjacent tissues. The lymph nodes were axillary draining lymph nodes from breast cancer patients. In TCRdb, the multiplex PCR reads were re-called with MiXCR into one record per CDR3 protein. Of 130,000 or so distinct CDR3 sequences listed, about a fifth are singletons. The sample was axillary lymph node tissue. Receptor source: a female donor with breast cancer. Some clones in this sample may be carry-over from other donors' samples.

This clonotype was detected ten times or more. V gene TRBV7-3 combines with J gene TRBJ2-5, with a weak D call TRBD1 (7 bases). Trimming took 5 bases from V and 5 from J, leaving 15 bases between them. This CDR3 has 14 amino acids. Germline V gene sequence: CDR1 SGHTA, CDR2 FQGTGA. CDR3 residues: CASSAGGGGETQYF. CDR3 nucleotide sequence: TGTGCCAGCAGCGCCGGAGGGGGCGGTGAGACCCAGTACTTC.

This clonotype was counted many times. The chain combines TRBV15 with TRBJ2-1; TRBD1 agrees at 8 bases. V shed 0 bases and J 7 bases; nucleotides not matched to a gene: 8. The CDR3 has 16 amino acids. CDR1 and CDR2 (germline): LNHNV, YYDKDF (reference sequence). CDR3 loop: CATSRDTQGAANEQFF. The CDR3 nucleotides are TGTGCCACCAGCAGAGATACTCAGGGGGCTGCGAATGAGCAGTTCTTC.

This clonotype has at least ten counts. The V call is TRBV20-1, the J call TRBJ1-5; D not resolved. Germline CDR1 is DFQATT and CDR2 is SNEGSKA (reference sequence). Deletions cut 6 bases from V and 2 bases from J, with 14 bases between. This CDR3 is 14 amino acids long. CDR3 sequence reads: CSAQIHGRNQPQHF. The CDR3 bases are TGCAGTGCCCAAATCCACGGGCGCAATCAGCCCCAGCATTTT.

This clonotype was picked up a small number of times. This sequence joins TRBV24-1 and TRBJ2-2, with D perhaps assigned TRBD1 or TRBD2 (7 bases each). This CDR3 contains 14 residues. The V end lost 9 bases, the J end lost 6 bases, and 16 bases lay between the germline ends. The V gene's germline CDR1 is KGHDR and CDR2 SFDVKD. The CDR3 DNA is TGTGCCACCGGAAGGGAGGGGGCCTCCGGGGAGCTGTTTTTT. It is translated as CATGREGASGELFF.

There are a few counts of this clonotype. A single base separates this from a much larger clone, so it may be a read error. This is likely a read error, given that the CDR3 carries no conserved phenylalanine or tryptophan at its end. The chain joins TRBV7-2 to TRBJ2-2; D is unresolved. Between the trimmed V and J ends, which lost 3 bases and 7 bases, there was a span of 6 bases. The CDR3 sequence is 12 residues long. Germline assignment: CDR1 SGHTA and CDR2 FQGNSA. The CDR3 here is CASSFASGELFS. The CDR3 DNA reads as TGTGCCAGCAGCTTCGCCAGCGGGGAGCTGTTTTCT.

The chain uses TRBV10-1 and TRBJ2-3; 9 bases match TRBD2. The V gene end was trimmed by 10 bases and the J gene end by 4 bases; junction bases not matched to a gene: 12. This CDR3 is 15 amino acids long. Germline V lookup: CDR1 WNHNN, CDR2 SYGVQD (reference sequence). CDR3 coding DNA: TGCGCCACCAAGAGAAATAGCGGGAGCGCAGATACGCAGTATTTT. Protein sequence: CATKRNSGSADTQYF.

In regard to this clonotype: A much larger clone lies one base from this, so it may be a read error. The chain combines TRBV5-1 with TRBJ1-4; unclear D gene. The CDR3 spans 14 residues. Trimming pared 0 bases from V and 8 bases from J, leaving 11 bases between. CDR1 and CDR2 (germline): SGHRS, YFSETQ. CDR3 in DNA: TGCGCCAGCAGCTTGGAGAGCTTTCGGGAAAAACTGTTTTTT. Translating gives CASSLESFREKLFF.

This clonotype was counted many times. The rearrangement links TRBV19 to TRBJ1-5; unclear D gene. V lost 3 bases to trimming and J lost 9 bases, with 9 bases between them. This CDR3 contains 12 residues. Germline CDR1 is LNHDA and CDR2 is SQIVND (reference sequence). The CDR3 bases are TGTGCCAGTAGTATCCCACCGATGCCCCAGCATTTT. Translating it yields CASSIPPMPQHF.